Below, 28 T cell receptor beta chains from the same sample are listed, as sequenced in a study of cytomegalovirus exposure and HLA in healthy donors. PCR amplification relied on 60 Vbeta primers (plus 13 Jbeta primers). Only in-frame clones appear in the TCRdb table, and some are missing; sequencing was by immunoSEQ multiplex PCR. The sample records roughly 190,000 clones, roughly 86% being singletons. The specimen was PBMCs. These receptors came from a woman under 30 in good health and CMV-seronegative.

Details on this clone: Germline and junction disagree at one end, which may indicate a read error. J is TRBJ2-5 and V is TRBV7-7; 10 nucleotides align to TRBD1. The CDR3 length is 15 residues. Germline CDR1 reads SSHAT; CDR2 reads FNYEAQ (reference sequence). CDR3 bases: TGTGCTAGCAGCCCCCGGGGGACAGGGGTTTCGACCCAGTACTTC. This translates into CASSPRGTGVSTQYF.

The genes are TRBV30 and TRBJ1-5, with 7 bases lining up with TRBD1. Germline V gene sequence: CDR1 GTSNPN, CDR2 SVGIG (reference sequence). The trim removed 4 bases at V and 5 bases at J, leaving 5 bases unmatched. CDR3 length equals 13 residues. The CDR3 spells CAWNTGVDQPQHF. For the CDR3, the DNA is TGTGCCTGGAACACAGGGGTGGATCAGCCCCAGCATTTT.

CDR3 amino acids: CASTRLPGANVLTF. The CDR3 bases are TGTGCCAGCACTCGACTACCCGGGGCCAACGTCCTGACTTTC. The rearrangement links TRBV6-6 to TRBJ2-6; D may be TRBD2 (5 bases). The CDR3 covers 14 residues. Germline assignment: CDR1 MNHNY and CDR2 SVGAGI (reference sequence). With 7 bases removed from V and 4 bases from J, the gap between germline ends came to 11 bases.

The V gene is TRBV11-2, the J gene TRBJ1-1; TRBD1 agrees at 8 bases. Germline assignment: CDR1 SGHAT and CDR2 FQNNGV. The CDR3 spans 15 residues. V was pared by 5 bases and J by 5 bases, with 10 bases of the junction left unmatched. CDR3 region: CASSPRTGLGTEAFF. The CDR3 DNA sequence: TGTGCCAGCAGCCCGCGGACAGGGCTGGGAACTGAAGCTTTCTTT.

The J gene is TRBJ2-2, the V gene TRBV27; no definite D call. Germline values: CDR1 MNHEY, CDR2 SMNVEV (reference sequence). The germline V and J ends were trimmed by 6 bases and 5 bases, with 13 bases remaining between them. The CDR3 is 14 amino acids. The CDR3 loop is CASSYSYTTGELFF. In DNA form, the CDR3 reads TGTGCCAGCAGCTATAGCTACACTACCGGGGAGCTGTTTTTT.

The chain joins TRBV2 to TRBJ1-1; 7 bases map to TRBD1. The ends lost 5 bases at V and 1 base at J; junction bases unmatched: 7. This CDR3 spans 15 amino acids. The V gene's germline CDR1 is SNHLY and CDR2 FYNNEI. CDR3 amino acids: CASSYDSGGNTEAFF. CDR3 DNA: TGTGCCAGCAGTTACGACTCAGGGGGGAACACTGAAGCTTTCTTT.

The chain is built from TRBV4-3 and TRBJ2-2, with D possibly being TRBD2 (5 bases). V was clipped by 2 bases and J by 0 bases, with 16 bases between them. The CDR3 is made up of 18 amino acids. CDR1 is LGHNA, CDR2 YSLEER, per germline. The CDR3 region is CASSQPFTRLANTGELFF. The CDR3 DNA reads TGCGCCAGCAGCCAACCCTTTACTAGATTAGCGAACACCGGGGAGCTGTTTTTT.

The gene calls are TRBV12-5 and TRBJ1-2, with 10 bases that match TRBD1. The germline CDR1 and CDR2 sequences are LGHNT and FRNRAP. V was pared by 3 bases and J by 7 bases, with 8 bases of the junction left unmatched. The CDR3 covers 15 residues. Here the CDR3 reads CASGFLGQGRVGYTF. CDR3 DNA: TGTGCTAGTGGTTTTTTGGGACAGGGGAGAGTTGGCTACACCTTC.

As DNA, the CDR3 is TGTGCCAGCAGCTCCACTATTCGACGAGGGGGAACACCCCTCCACTTT. Amino acid sequence: CASSSTIRRGGTPLHF. The V call is TRBV7-8, the J call TRBJ1-6; TRBD1 is a possible D gene (6 bases). CDR1 and CDR2 (germline): SGHVS, FQNEAQ. The CDR3 totals 16 residues. V dropped 4 bases and J dropped 11 bases, with 21 bases sitting between them.

The chain links TRBV7-9 to TRBJ2-3; 7 bases align to TRBD2. The germline gives CDR1 SEHNR, CDR2 FQNEAQ (reference sequence). The CDR3 spans 17 residues. The V segment lost 1 base and the J segment 5 bases; nucleotides outside the gene matches: 12. Here the CDR3 reads CASSLVSRGSNVDTQYF. CDR3 coding DNA: TGTGCCAGCAGCTTAGTTAGCCGCGGGAGCAATGTAGATACGCAGTATTTT.

The chain recombines TRBV19 with TRBJ2-1; TRBD1 matches 10 bases. Germline V gene sequence: CDR1 LNHDA, CDR2 SQIVND (reference sequence). This CDR3 has 16 residues. V dropped 5 bases and J dropped 2; count of bases not matched to a gene: 6. The CDR3 DNA sequence: TGTGCCAGTAGTGTTCGACAGGGGGCTACCTACAATGAGCAGTTCTTC. Protein sequence: CASSVRQGATYNEQFF.

This clone was counted a single time. The chain combines TRBV13 with TRBJ2-4; 8 positions agree with TRBD1. This CDR3 spans 15 amino acids. Germline values: CDR1 PRHDT, CDR2 FYEKMQ (reference sequence). J lost 4 bases, V lost 4 bases, and 6 bases had no gene match. The CDR3 DNA follows: TGTGCCAGCAGCTCACCGGACAGGGCGAAAAACATTCAGTACTTC. Protein: CASSSPDRAKNIQYF. Together with reference TRBV13 and TRBJ2-4, the CDR3 gives the full variable domain: AAGVIQSPRHLIKEKRETATLKCYPIPRHDTVYWYQQGPGQDPQFLISFYEKMQSDKGSIPDRFSAQQFSDYHSELNMSSLELGDSALYFCASSSPDRAKNIQYFGAGTRLSVL.

This clone was found once. The chain employs TRBV30 and TRBJ2-7, with D possibly being TRBD2 (6 bases). The CDR3 sequence is 14 residues long. The germline CDR1 and CDR2 sequences are GTSNPN and SVGIG (reference sequence). V was pared by 3 bases and J by 0 bases, with 12 bases between. The CDR3 DNA reads as TGTGCCTGGAGGATAGCGGAGTTCTCCTACGAGCAGTACTTC. Translating it yields CAWRIAEFSYEQYF.

J is TRBJ2-6 and V is TRBV28; possibly TRBD1 for D (6 bases). The V gene's germline CDR1 is MDHEN and CDR2 SYDVKM. The CDR3 has 14 amino acids. Trimming removed 6 bases from V and 4 bases from J, with 10 bases in between. The CDR3 coding sequence is TGTGCCAGCAGACCAGGGGCCGGGGCCAACGTCCTGACTTTC. Amino acid sequence: CASRPGAGANVLTF.

This chain links TRBV18 with TRBJ2-5, with TRBD2 matching 10 bases. The length of the CDR3 is 18 residues. With 3 bases clipped from V and 5 bases from J, the junction kept 15 bases outside the gene matches. CDR1 is KGHSH, CDR2 LQKENI, per germline. The CDR3 here is CASSPILLAGSLQETQYF. The CDR3 nucleotides read TGTGCCAGCTCACCCATCTTACTAGCGGGATCCCTCCAGGAGACCCAGTACTTC. The complete variable domain, with remaining parts taken from reference TRBV18 and TRBJ2-5, reads NAGVMQNPRHLVRRRGQEARLRCSPMKGHSHVYWYRQLPEEGLKFMVYLQKENIIDESGMPKERFSAEFPKEGPSILRIQQVVRGDSAAYFCASSPILLAGSLQETQYFGPGTRLLVL.

As DNA, the CDR3 is TGTGCCAGTAGACCGGACAGCTCAAATGAAAAACTGTTTTTT. It is translated as CASRPDSSNEKLFF. The chain joins TRBV19 to TRBJ1-4; TRBD1 might be the D (6 bases). Germline V gene sequence: CDR1 LNHDA, CDR2 SQIVND (reference sequence). V was cut by 6 bases and J by 5 bases, with 13 bases left in between. The CDR3 consists of 14 residues.

The gene calls are TRBV14 and TRBJ2-7; 9 bases line up with TRBD2. The CDR3 sequence is 16 residues long. The germline gives CDR1 SGHDN, CDR2 FVKESK. Trimming removed 1 base from V and 4 bases from J; junction bases left unmatched: 8. The CDR3 DNA follows: TGTGCCAGCAGCCAAGCGAGAAGCGGGAGGATGTACGAGCAGTACTTC. This sequence encodes CASSQARSGRMYEQYF. Drawing the rest from reference TRBV14 and TRBJ2-7, the complete variable domain is EAGVTQFPSHSVIEKGQTVTLRCDPISGHDNLYWYRRVMGKEIKFLLHFVKESKQDESGMPNNRFLAERTGGTYSTLKVQPAELEDSGVYFCASSQARSGRMYEQYFGPGTRLTVT.

V and J are TRBV10-2 and TRBJ1-3, with a tentative D call TRBD1 (5 bases). The germline CDR1 and CDR2 sequences are WSHSY and SAAADI. This CDR3 region has 15 residues. V gave up 3 bases and J gave up 0 bases, with 9 bases separating them. As DNA, the CDR3 is TGCGCCAGCAGTGAAGCCAGGGTCTCTGGAAACACCATATATTTT. This encodes CASSEARVSGNTIYF.

The rearrangement joins TRBV14 to TRBJ2-2; 9 bases fit TRBD1. The CDR3 is 14 amino acids. In germline, CDR1 is SGHDN, CDR2 FVKESK. V was pared by 4 bases and J by 6 bases, with 3 bases of the junction left unmatched. CDR3 region: CASSPWTGAGELFF. The CDR3 coding sequence is TGTGCCAGCAGCCCCTGGACAGGGGCCGGGGAGCTGTTTTTT.

This sequence joins TRBV7-9 and TRBJ1-2, with a weak D call TRBD1 (6 bases). Germline V CDR1 and CDR2: SEHNR, FQNEAQ (reference sequence). V was trimmed by 2 bases and J by 8 bases, leaving 12 bases between them. This CDR3 has 13 amino acids. The CDR3 loop is CASSLPQGKGYTF. CDR3 bases: TGTGCCAGCAGCTTACCACAGGGAAAGGGCTACACCTTC. The full variable domain, rest sourced from reference TRBV7-9 and TRBJ1-2, is DTGVSQNPRHKITKRGQNVTFRCDPISEHNRLYWYRQTLGQGPEFLTYFQNEAQLEKSRLLSDRFSAERPKGSFSTLEIQRTEQGDSAMYLCASSLPQGKGYTFGSGTRLTVV.

In this sample, this clone turned up once. The rearrangement links TRBV9 to TRBJ2-7; 12 nucleotides match TRBD2. The germline CDR1 and CDR2 sequences are SGDLS and YYNGEE. V lost 5 bases and J lost 5; bases outside the gene matches: 5. The CDR3 covers 14 residues. CDR3 sequence (DNA): TGTGCCAGCAGTCGACTAGCGGGAGACCACGAGCAGTACTTC. Translated: CASSRLAGDHEQYF.

This chain joins TRBV11-2 and TRBJ1-1; D remains unclear. Germline V gives CDR1 SGHAT, CDR2 FQNNGV. The CDR3 loop spans 12 amino acids. V lost 8 bases and J 10 bases, leaving 17 bases between the germline ends. The CDR3, as DNA: TGTGCCAGCGACCTAGGGCGGGAAGCAGCTTTCTTT. This gives the protein CASDLGREAAFF.

The gene calls are TRBV7-9 and TRBJ2-2; 7 nucleotides agree with TRBD2. V gave up 2 bases and J gave up 4 bases; unmatched junction bases: 7. The germline V gene has CDR1 SEHNR and CDR2 FQNEAQ (reference sequence). The CDR3 extends over 16 amino acids. CDR3 protein: CASSLFQGLTTGELFF. CDR3 nucleotide sequence: TGTGCCAGCAGCTTATTTCAGGGACTAACCACCGGGGAGCTGTTTTTT.

The gene calls are TRBV5-8 and TRBJ2-5; 9 nucleotides line up with TRBD1. CDR3 length equals 15 residues. V trimming: 3 bases; J trimming: 2 bases; junction bases outside the gene matches: 5. CDR1 is SGHTS, CDR2 YDEGEE, per germline. CDR3 in amino acids: CASSWDREFQETQYF. The DNA for the CDR3 is TGTGCCAGCAGCTGGGACAGGGAATTTCAAGAGACCCAGTACTTC.

This chain connects TRBV4-1 to TRBJ1-5, with D perhaps TRBD1 (5 bases). V lost 0 bases and J 11 bases, leaving 11 bases between the germline ends. The CDR3 sequence is 13 residues long. Germline CDR1 is MGHRA and CDR2 is YSYEKL. In nucleotides, the CDR3 is TGCGCCAGCAGCCAAGATGGGGGGTGGACCCAGCATTTT. This encodes CASSQDGGWTQHF.

The sample holds a few counts of this clone. The chain carries TRBV9 and TRBJ1-2; 7 positions agree with TRBD1. With V trimmed by 0 bases and J by 4 bases, 6 bases remained unmatched. The CDR3 covers 15 residues. CDR1 is SGDLS and CDR2 is YYNGEE in the germline V gene. For the CDR3, the DNA is TGTGCCAGCAGCGTAGGTCAGGGGGGCGGCTATGGCTACACCTTC. Residues: CASSVGQGGGYGYTF.

This clone was counted only a few times. The gene calls are TRBV10-3 and TRBJ2-5, with 10 bases matching TRBD2. This CDR3 has 15 amino acids. Germline V CDR1 and CDR2: ENHRY, SYGVKD. V trimming: 5 bases; J trimming: 2 bases; junction bases outside the gene matches: 5. CDR3 region: CAISLAGGQQETQYF. CDR3 nucleotides: TGTGCCATCAGTTTAGCGGGGGGCCAGCAAGAGACCCAGTACTTC.

The CDR3 DNA reads TGTGCCAGCAGCTTATTCAGAGGGAACACTGAAGCTTTCTTT. Translation: CASSLFRGNTEAFF. The chain recombines TRBV11-3 with TRBJ1-1; D is unresolved. Trimming cost V 2 bases and J 1 base, with 8 bases left between them. The CDR3 runs to 14 residues. Germline V gene sequence: CDR1 SGHNT, CDR2 YENEEA. Full variable domain (remainder filled in from reference TRBV11-3 and TRBJ1-1): EAGVVQSPRYKIIEKKQPVAFWCNPISGHNTLYWYLQNLGQGPELLIRYENEEAVDDSQLPKDRFSAERLKGVDSTLKIQPAELGDSAVYLCASSLFRGNTEAFFGQGTRLTVV.